This TCR beta chain was sequenced during a study of blood T cell repertoires in COVID-19. The study drew participants aged about 18 to 89 years from roughly 25 US areas. Contact with a PCR-confirmed or clinician-diagnosed COVID-19 case occurred within 2 weeks of entry. Profiled with immunoSEQ multiplex PCR; TCRdb holds only in-frame clones, not every one. Of around 170,000 clones listed, approximately 80% are singletons. The sequence was collected from a man aged 60 to 69 who had been exposed to COVID-19. Sequenced material: PBMCs or T cells enriched from blood (not recorded which).

Here the CDR3 reads CASNLDRTPNSPLHF. The CDR3 bases are TGTGCCAGCAATCTGGACAGGACCCCTAATTCACCCCTCCACTTT. V gene TRBV6-5 combines with J gene TRBJ1-6, with TRBD1 identical over 7 bases. The CDR3 length is 15 residues. Germline V CDR1 and CDR2: MNHEY, SVGAGI. Losses at the gene ends were 7 bases for V and 6 bases for J; bases not matched to a gene: 9.